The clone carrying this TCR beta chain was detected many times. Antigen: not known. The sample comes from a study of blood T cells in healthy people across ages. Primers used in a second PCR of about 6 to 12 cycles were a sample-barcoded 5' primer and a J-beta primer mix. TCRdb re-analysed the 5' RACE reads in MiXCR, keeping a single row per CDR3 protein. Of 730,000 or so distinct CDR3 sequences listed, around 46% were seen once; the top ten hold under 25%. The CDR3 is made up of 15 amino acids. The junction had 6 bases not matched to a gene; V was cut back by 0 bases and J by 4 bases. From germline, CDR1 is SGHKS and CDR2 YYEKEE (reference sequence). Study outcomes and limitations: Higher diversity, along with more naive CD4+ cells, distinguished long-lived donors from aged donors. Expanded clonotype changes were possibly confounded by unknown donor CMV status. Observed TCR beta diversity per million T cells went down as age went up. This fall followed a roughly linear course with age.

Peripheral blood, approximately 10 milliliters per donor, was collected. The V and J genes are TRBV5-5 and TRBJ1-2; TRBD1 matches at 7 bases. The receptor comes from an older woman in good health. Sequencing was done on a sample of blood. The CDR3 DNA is TGTGCCAGCAGCTTGGGGGGACAGACTGTCTATGGCTACACCTTC. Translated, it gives CASSLGGQTVYGYTF.